This T cell receptor beta chain was documented in a study of T cell repertoires in cytomegalovirus infection. A note on this clonotype: This may come from a read error, since a much larger clone is one base off. Since no conserved phenylalanine or tryptophan closes the CDR3, a read error is the likely cause.

One entry per CDR3 protein results from TCRdb running MiXCR on the reads. The repertoire holds 450,000 to 550,000 distinct CDR3 sequences, with approximately 15% as singletons. Trimming at V came to 6 bases and at J to 1 base, leaving 8 bases not matched to a gene. The CDR3 extends over 16 amino acids. Germline CDR1 and CDR2: SQVTM and ANQGSEA. This rearrangement joins TRBV29-1 to TRBJ2-1; TRBD1 agrees at 11 bases. The sample comprised CD8+ T cells from PBMCs. The receptor's source is a human donor in good health (CMV status not recorded). Some clones in this sample may be carry-over from other donors' samples. The CDR3, as DNA: TGCAGCGTCCGGGACAGGGGGGAAAGTTCCTACAATGAGCAGTTCTTA. Protein: CSVRDRGESSYNEQFL.